This T cell receptor beta chain was found in a study of cytomegalovirus exposure and HLA in healthy donors. It was healthy bone marrow donors who served as donors. V lost 2 bases and J lost 2; bases outside the gene matches: 11. Germline CDR1 MNHEY, CDR2 SMNVEV (reference sequence). The CDR3 has 17 residues. Researchers ran the PCR with 60 Vbeta and 13 Jbeta primers. The protocol was immunoSEQ multiplex PCR, while the TCRdb copy is restricted to in-frame clones and leaves out a portion. Altogether about 150,000 clones are present, about two thirds being singletons, with the ten largest covering about 10%. Overall study results and limits: The listing of 150 or so TCR beta chains classed them as cytomegalovirus-associated. CMV serostatus was the sole immune exposure data available.

Note on this clone: Antigen: not known.

The TCR sequence derives from a man aged 30 to 39 in good health and CMV-seropositive. This rearrangement joins TRBV27 to TRBJ1-1, with 7 positions matching TRBD1. Sample: PBMCs. The CDR3 coding sequence is TGTGCCAGCAGTTTAACCGCGACAGGGTCCTACAACACTGAAGCTTTCTTT. Encoded protein: CASSLTATGSYNTEAFF.